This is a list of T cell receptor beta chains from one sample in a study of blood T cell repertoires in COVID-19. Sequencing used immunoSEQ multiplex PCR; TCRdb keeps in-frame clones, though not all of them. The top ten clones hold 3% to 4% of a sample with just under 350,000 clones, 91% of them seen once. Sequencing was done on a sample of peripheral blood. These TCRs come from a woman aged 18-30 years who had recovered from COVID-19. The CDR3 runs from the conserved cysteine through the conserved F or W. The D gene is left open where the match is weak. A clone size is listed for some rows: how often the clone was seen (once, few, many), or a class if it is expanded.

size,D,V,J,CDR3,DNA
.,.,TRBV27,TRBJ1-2,CASSLNGHTYGYTF,TGTGCCAGCAGTTTAAACGGACATACCTATGGCTACACCTTC
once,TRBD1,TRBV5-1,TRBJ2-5,CASSVQGTGETQYF,TGCGCCAGCAGCGTACAGGGGACCGGTGAGACCCAGTACTTC
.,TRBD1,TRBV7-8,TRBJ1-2,CASSPPGQAGQRYGYTF,TGTGCCAGCAGCCCCCCCGGACAGGCAGGGCAGCGCTATGGCTACACCTTC
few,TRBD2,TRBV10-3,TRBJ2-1,CAISEMGGRFHNEQFF,TGTGCCATCAGTGAAATGGGCGGGAGGTTCCACAATGAGCAGTTCTTC
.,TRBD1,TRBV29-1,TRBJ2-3,CSVEAQGAPTDTQYF,TGCAGCGTTGAAGCCCAGGGGGCCCCCACAGATACGCAGTATTTT
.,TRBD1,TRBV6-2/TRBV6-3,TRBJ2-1,CASSTGETQFF,TGTGCCAGCAGTACAGGGGAGACTCAGTTCTTC
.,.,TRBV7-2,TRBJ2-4,CASSLSGAENIQYF,TGTGCCAGCAGCTTATCGGGTGCAGAAAACATTCAGTACTTC
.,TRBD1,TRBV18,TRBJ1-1,CASSPQRQGSNTEAFF,TGTGCCAGCTCACCCCAAAGACAGGGATCGAACACTGAAGCTTTCTTT
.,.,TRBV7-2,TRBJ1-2,CAEGYQYGYTF,TGTGCCGAGGGATACCAATATGGCTACACCTTC
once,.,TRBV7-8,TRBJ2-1,CASSLVGGDNEQFF,TGTGCCAGCAGCTTAGTAGGCGGAGACAATGAGCAGTTCTTC
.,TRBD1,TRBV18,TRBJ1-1,CASSPRNRGASTEAFF,TGTGCCAGCTCACCAAGAAACAGGGGAGCGAGCACTGAAGCTTTCTTT
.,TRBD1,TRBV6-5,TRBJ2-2,CAGRTGAGTGELFF,TGTGCCGGGAGAACAGGGGCGGGCACCGGGGAGCTGTTTTTT
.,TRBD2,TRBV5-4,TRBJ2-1,CASSTQTSGRTTMRQFF,TGTGCCAGCAGCACGCAGACTAGCGGGAGAACCACAATGAGGCAGTTCTTC
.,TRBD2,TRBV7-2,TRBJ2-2,CASSLATSGSTGELFF,TGTGCCAGCAGCTTAGCGACTAGCGGGAGCACCGGGGAGCTGTTTTTT
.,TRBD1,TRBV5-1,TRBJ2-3,CASSLGQSSTDTQYF,TGCGCCAGCAGCCTGGGACAGTCTAGCACAGATACGCAGTATTTT